The entry below gives a single T cell receptor (beta chain) sequence along with its context. Trimming took 1 base from V and 5 from J; bases not matched to a gene: 2. Germline lookup yields CDR1 LGHNA and CDR2 YNFKEQ. The length of the CDR3 is 13 residues. The entry originates in a study of blood T cell repertoires in COVID-19. Study-level background: COVID-19 samples collected from the United States, Italy and Spain covered acute and convalescent phases. In each case, the material was cDNA or gDNA derived from T cells, B-cell-depleted T cells, or PBMCs.

Original handling: Amplified reference gene primers provided the basis for estimating nucleated cell counts. Repertoires were generated with immunoSEQ multiplex PCR, while TCRdb's copy carries only in-frame clones and drops some. D and trimming come from the DNA, and the V and J calls and clone size come from that table. The table records around 120,000 clones, roughly 80% of them present only once. The origin of this receptor is a man in his 70s with acute or convalescent COVID-19. The source material was peripheral blood. This chain links TRBV4-2 with TRBJ2-7; 7 nucleotides agree with TRBD1. CDR3 loop: CASSQATGNEQYF. The DNA for the CDR3 is TGTGCCAGCAGCCAAGCGACAGGGAACGAGCAGTACTTC.